A selection of T cell receptor beta chains follows, all from one sample in a study of T-cell reconstitution after alpha-beta-depleted transplantation in children. TCRdb reprocessed the PCR reads via MiXCR and lists one record per CDR3 protein. The sample records about 300,000 distinct CDR3 sequences, around 10% being singletons. The sequenced sample was PBMCs, obtained before TCRalphabeta/CD19-depleted stem cell transplant. All receptors come from a boy under two years old with acute myeloid leukemia, due to receive a stem cell transplant. Both conserved end residues are part of each CDR3. A D gene is named only where the DNA matches it firmly. Part of the rows lack a size; the others show once, few, many or a class for expanded clones.

J,size,V,D,DNA,CDR3
TRBJ1-2,few,TRBV15,-,TGTGCCACCAGCAGAGATCGAACCGACTACTATGGCTACACCTTC,CATSRDRTDYYGYTF
TRBJ2-6,-,TRBV3-1,-,TGTGCCAGCAGCCAAGGGCGGACTACCTACTCTGGGGCCAACGTCCTGACTTTC,CASSQGRTTYSGANVLTF
TRBJ2-3,many,TRBV27,TRBD2,TGTGCCAGCAGACCAAGGACTAGCGGGGGCACAGATACGCAGTATTTT,CASRPRTSGGTDTQYF
TRBJ1-1,-,TRBV28,-,TGTGCCAGCAGATCTCCGCCCAGGGCGAACACTGAAGCTTTCTTT,CASRSPPRANTEAFF
TRBJ2-3,many,TRBV10-3,TRBD2,TGTGCCATCAGTGAGTCACTAGCGGGAACCCCTAGCACAGATACGCAGTATTTT,CAISESLAGTPSTDTQYF
TRBJ2-7,-,TRBV13,TRBD1,TGTGCCAGCAGCATGGGACAGGGCTGGGACGAGCAGTACTTC,CASSMGQGWDEQYF
TRBJ2-2,many,TRBV5-1,TRBD2,TGCGCCAGCAGCCGAGGACTAGCGGGGTTCGCGAACACCGGGGAGCTGTTTTTT,CASSRGLAGFANTGELFF
TRBJ2-7,many,TRBV14,-,TGTGCCAGCATCATAGGGGGCGAGCAGTACTTC,CASIIGGEQYF
TRBJ1-5,many,TRBV29-1,-,TGCAGCGCGGGGGACGGTAGCAATCAGCCCCAGCATTTT,CSAGDGSNQPQHF
TRBJ2-7,-,TRBV3-1,TRBD2,TGTGCCAGCAGCCAACAAGGACTAGCGGGCACCTACCAGCAGTACTTC,CASSQQGLAGTYQQYF
TRBJ1-1,many,TRBV25-1,-,TGTGCCAGCAGTCCAGGGGTAGTCCCTGAAGCTTTCTTT,CASSPGVVPEAFF
TRBJ2-7,many,TRBV10-3,-,TGTGCCATCAGTGAGCCTCGTAGCGCGATTCGGGAGCAGTACTTC,CAISEPRSAIREQYF
TRBJ2-1,few,TRBV6-2/TRBV6-3,TRBD2,TGTGCCAGCAGCCACGGGCTGGCTAGCGGGAGAGTGTACAATGAGCAGTTCTTC,CASSHGLASGRVYNEQFF
TRBJ2-2,many,TRBV15,TRBD1,TGTGCCACCAGCAGAGATGGGGAGACAGGGGTAACTGGCGGGGAGCTGTTTTTT,CATSRDGETGVTGGELFF
TRBJ2-1,many,TRBV27,-,TGTGCCAGCAGGTCTTTAGGGTCGTACAATGAGCAGTTCTTC,CASRSLGSYNEQFF
TRBJ2-1,-,TRBV20-1,TRBD2,TGCAGTGCTAGAGTTTTAGCGGGGGACAATGAGCAGTTCTTC,CSARVLAGDNEQFF
TRBJ1-5,few,TRBV4-2,-,TGTGCCAGCAGCCAAGTGGGGTTCGTCGGGAGCAATCAGCCCCAGCATTTT,CASSQVGFVGSNQPQHF
TRBJ1-5,many,TRBV20-1,-,TGCAGTGCTAGAAAAGGGGACAGCAATCAGCCCCAGCATTTT,CSARKGDSNQPQHF
TRBJ2-3,few,TRBV7-6,-,TGTGCCAGCAGCGTACCCCAGGGAGCTAGCACAGATACGCAGTATTTT,CASSVPQGASTDTQYF
TRBJ2-1,many,TRBV7-2,-,TGTGCCAGCAGCTTAGACCTCACTAGCACCAATGAGCAGTTCTTC,CASSLDLTSTNEQFF
TRBJ2-7,many,TRBV5-1,-,TGCGCCAGCAGCTTAACCAGCGGAACCTACGAGCAGTACTTC,CASSLTSGTYEQYF
TRBJ1-1,few,TRBV7-9,-,TGTGCCAGCAGCTTAGCGGTCATGAACACTGAAGCTTTCTTT,CASSLAVMNTEAFF
TRBJ2-7,many,TRBV6-2/TRBV6-3,-,TGTGCCAGCAGGGTCTCTTACGAGCAGTACTTC,CASRVSYEQYF
TRBJ1-5,many,TRBV21-1,-,TGTGCCAGCAGCATCATCGGACAGGGGGAAAGCAATCAGCCCCAGCATTTT,CASSIIGQGESNQPQHF
TRBJ2-1,few,TRBV28,TRBD1,TGTGCCAGCAGTCCCCACAGGGGGCGTGGTGAGCAGTTCTTC,CASSPHRGRGEQFF
TRBJ2-1,many,TRBV7-9,TRBD2,TGTGCCAGCAGCTTAGGTCGGACTAGCAGTAATGAGCAGTTCTTC,CASSLGRTSSNEQFF
TRBJ2-7,many,TRBV6-2/TRBV6-3,-,TGTGCCAGCACATCTGCGGATTTCTACGAGCAGTACTTC,CASTSADFYEQYF
TRBJ2-7,few,TRBV21-1,-,TGTGCCAGCAGCAACCATTACCAGCAGTACTTC,CASSNHYQQYF
TRBJ1-2,many,TRBV5-1,-,TGCGCCAGCAGCTTGGTGGATAAAGACTACACCTTC,CASSLVDKDYTF
TRBJ1-5,-,TRBV5-5,-,TGTGCCAGCTCGACAGGTTATCAGCCCCAGCATTTT,CASSTGYQPQHF
TRBJ2-7,-,TRBV7-2,-,TGTGCCAGCAGCTTATGGGGGGCGGGGTACGAGCAGTACTTC,CASSLWGAGYEQYF
TRBJ1-2,many,TRBV20-1,-,TGCAGTGCATCGAGCACGGGGGTGACCTATGGCTACACCTTC,CSASSTGVTYGYTF
TRBJ2-7,few,TRBV11-2,-,TGTGCCAGCAGCACAATACACCGGGACACGGGGAGGGGTAACCTTCACGAGCAGTACTTC,CASSTIHRDTGRGNLHEQYF
TRBJ2-2,-,TRBV2,TRBD1,TGTGCCAGCAGTGACACCGGGACAGGGGTTGTAGAGCTGTTTTTT,CASSDTGTGVVELFF
TRBJ1-2,few,TRBV7-9,-,TGTGCCAGCAGCTTAGATGGCAGGGGCTATGGCTACACCTTC,CASSLDGRGYGYTF
TRBJ2-3,many,TRBV24-1,TRBD2,TGTGCCACCAGTGACCTAGCGGGGAGCACAGATACGCAGTATTTT,CATSDLAGSTDTQYF
TRBJ2-2,many,TRBV12-3/TRBV12-4,-,TGTGCCAGCAGGGACGACGGGTTCACCGGGGAGCTGTTTTTT,CASRDDGFTGELFF
TRBJ1-2,few,TRBV12-3/TRBV12-4,-,TGTGCCAGCAGTTTCCCGGATTTCTATGGCTACACCTTC,CASSFPDFYGYTF
TRBJ2-3,many,TRBV20-1,TRBD2,TGCAGTGCATCGACTAGCGGTGTAGGCACAGATACGCAGTATTTT,CSASTSGVGTDTQYF